The clone carrying this TCR beta chain was seen once. Per germline, CDR1 SGDLS and CDR2 YYNGEE. With 3 bases clipped from V and 1 base from J, the junction kept 6 bases outside the gene matches. CDR3 size: 16 residues. This sample is part of a study of Tregs in tolerant kidney transplant recipients. The overall study: The nonmyeloablative bone marrow transplants came from related graft donors, with transient mixed chimerism.

Method: immunoSEQ multiplex PCR; TCRdb's copy keeps in-frame clones and lacks some. The sample lists approximately 69,000 clones, roughly nine tenths seen once, with 0.35% to 0.5% in the top ten. The source of this sequence is a human donor who received a combined kidney and bone marrow transplant. The J gene is TRBJ1-5, the V gene TRBV9; 8 bases align to TRBD1. The input for sequencing was CD4+ T cells from blood, taken before the transplant. CDR3 sequence (DNA): TGTGCCAGCAGCGCCGGACAGGGTTTGAGCAATCAGCCCCAGCATTTT. Its protein is CASSAGQGLSNQPQHF. The entire variable domain, with the rest obtained from reference TRBV9 and TRBJ1-5, is as follows: DSGVTQTPKHLITATGQRVTLRCSPRSGDLSVYWYQQSLDQGLQFLIQYYNGEERAKGNILERFSAQQFPDLHSELNLSSLELGDSALYFCASSAGQGLSNQPQHFGDGTRLSIL.